This TCR beta chain was obtained from a study of glioma-infiltrating T cells after dendritic cell vaccination (TCRdb year 2016). Notes on the research overall: The cohort comprised around 15 glioblastoma patients from Phase I and II dendritic cell vaccination trials, 9 newly diagnosed and 6 with recurrent disease. Between about 2002 and 2012, the patients were given dendritic cell vaccination pulsed with autologous tumor lysate. The vaccine consisted of monocyte-derived dendritic cells cultured less than 9 days with IL-4 and GM-CSF, then pulsed overnight with autologous tumor lysate. Patients received three intradermal dendritic cell vaccine injections at biweekly intervals in the arm below the axilla. Tumor-infiltrating lymphocyte content was quantified and tumor and blood repertoires were compared in dendritic cell-vaccinated glioblastoma patients by deep sequencing of TCR beta CDR3 regions. TCR sequencing metrics, including TIL content and tumor-blood repertoire overlap, were correlated with survival after dendritic cell vaccination. The full study reports these points: TCR clonality showed no direct relationship with survival, which suggests that a diverse polyclonal response may matter. After dendritic cell vaccination, a higher estimated pretreatment TIL content predicted longer time to progression and overall survival. The cohort was small and heterogeneous, with few patients having full blood and tumor sets and even fewer initial-recurrent tumor pairs. The three-group TCR overlap response model was described as speculative and requiring prospective validation.

According to the study, the label for this sample's time point signals: after dendritic cell vaccination, including at tumor progression/relapse. Selection of patients required sufficient residual fresh-frozen tumor tissue and over two years of available survival data. Although molecular status otherwise differed among the glioblastoma patients, no patient had an isocitrate dehydrogenase mutation. PBMC collection took place before vaccination, two weeks after the third vaccination, and at tumor progression if progression occurred. The Qiagen DNeasy Blood extraction Kit was used for extraction of genomic DNA. The V end gives up 3 bases and the J end 0 bases, leaving 4 bases in the junction not matched to a gene. The germline V gene gives CDR1 as MRHNA and CDR2 as SNTAGT. From its cysteine to its phenylalanine, the CDR3 spans 16 amino acids. Only the CDR3 part of the read is kept: 48 bases, read in frame from the first base.

Using the immunoSEQ assay, TCRB CDR3 regions were amplified from 2 to 2.5 micrograms of genomic DNA, or from all available DNA when less than that was on hand. The multiplex PCR employed 60 forward primers targeting TCR V beta segments and 13 reverse primers targeting J beta segments. To estimate the number of reads per starting template, synthetic control templates were added to each sample at limiting dilution. The Illumina HiSeq System generated 87 bp sequencing reads. For the original study's pipeline: To remove PCR and sequencing errors, closely related sequences were merged with a nearest neighbor algorithm. TCR overlap was measured as the percentage of unique tumor TCR beta sequences also present in the same patient's peripheral blood. TCRdb stores this immuneACCESS table with in-frame sequences only. Part of the clones is absent; in the studies checked, under half of the shortfall reflects unresolved V genes, and no reason is known for the rest. From that table come the V and J calls and clone size; the DNA was used to work out D and trimming. This sample holds 90,000 to 110,000 clones; 85% to 90% were observed only once. The ten largest clones capture over 2.5% of the sample.

As concerns this clone: Its antigen remains unidentified. The input lacks base qualities; no much larger clone sits a single base away.

Here the chain combines TRBV6-4 and TRBJ2-1; 8 bases in the middle match TRBD2. This clonotype was obtained from a human donor with glioblastoma. The sequenced sample was blood, obtained after dendritic cell vaccination. DNA sequence: TGTGCCAGCAGTGAAAACGGGGGGGCCTCCTACAATGAGCAGTTCTTC. It translates as CASSENGGASYNEQFF.